Sequencing of this T cell receptor beta chain was carried out in a study of cytomegalovirus exposure and HLA in healthy donors. As for this clone: Its antigen is undetermined.

Study-level findings and limits: Cytomegalovirus-associated TCR beta chains were listed, numbering roughly 150.

Vbeta (60) and Jbeta (13) primers were used in the PCR. Data came from immunoSEQ multiplex PCR; TCRdb stores just in-frame clones and leaves some out. In the table there are fewer than 150,000 clones, approximately 76% of which are singletons. Trimming removed 4 bases from V and 0 bases from J, with 9 bases in between. The CDR3 length is 14 residues. The germline V gene has CDR1 LNHNV and CDR2 YYDKDF (reference sequence). The sequence was obtained from a man between 50 and 59 years old in good health and CMV-seropositive. The chain joins TRBV15 to TRBJ1-1; no reliable D call. The sample consisted of PBMCs. The CDR3 DNA sequence: TGTGCCACCAGCACAAGAGGGTTGAACACTGAAGCTTTCTTT. This codes for CATSTRGLNTEAFF. The full variable domain, rest sourced from reference TRBV15 and TRBJ1-1, is DAMVIQNPRYQVTQFGKPVTLSCSQTLNHNVMYWYQQKSSQAPKLLFHYYDKDFNNEADTPDNFQSRRPNTSFCFLDIRSPGLGDTAMYLCATSTRGLNTEAFFGQGTRLTVV.